This note documents a single T cell receptor (beta chain) sequence. This table comes from immunoSEQ multiplex PCR, and its TCRdb copy is limited to in-frame clones, with some not included. The sample has approximately 61,000 clones, 80% to 85% seen once. Single viable CD3+CD4+CD8-CD45RO+ cells were sorted as the memory CD4+ T cells. This record comes from a study of memory CD4+ T cells and cytomegalovirus serostatus. The CDR3 runs 13 residues. Germline CDR1 and CDR2: SEHNR and FQNEAQ (reference sequence). V shed 5 bases, J shed 5 bases, and the junction held 2 bases outside the gene matches. V and J are TRBV7-9 and TRBJ1-5, with TRBD1 matching over 8 bases. The source is an adult in good health and CMV-seronegative. The material sequenced was memory CD4+ T cells from blood. The CDR3: CASSGTGDQPQHF. For the CDR3, the DNA is TGTGCCAGCAGCGGGACAGGAGATCAGCCCCAGCATTTT.